Below are 30 T cell receptor beta chains sequenced from a single sample in a study of long-term antiretroviral therapy in people with HIV. This was the immunoSEQ v3.0 assay at survey level. This table comes from immunoSEQ multiplex PCR, and its TCRdb copy is limited to in-frame clones, with some not included. There are some 30,000 clones in the sample; approximately 90% occur only once, and over 10% lies in the top ten. The sequences come from unsorted PBMCs, collected 1.1 years after starting antiretroviral therapy. Receptors originate from a man younger than 30 with HIV.

The V and J genes are TRBV30 and TRBJ2-5; D call uncertain. V dropped 3 bases and J dropped 5 bases, with 7 bases sitting between them. Germline CDR1 is GTSNPN and CDR2 is SVGIG (reference sequence). The CDR3 covers 11 residues. The CDR3 loop reads CAWSPGETQYF. CDR3 DNA sequence: TGTGCCTGGAGCCCCGGGGAGACCCAGTACTTC.

The rearrangement uses TRBV11-3 and TRBJ2-7; TRBD2 aligns across 7 bases. The CDR3 covers 12 residues. The J segment lost 5 bases and the V segment lost 2 bases, leaving 0 bases of the junction unmatched. The germline V gene encodes CDR1 SGHNT and CDR2 YENEEA. In DNA, the CDR3 is TGTGCCAGCAGCTTACGGGAGGACGAGCAGTACTTC. It translates to CASSLREDEQYF.

The chain is built from TRBV5-1 and TRBJ2-5, with TRBD1 as a possible D gene (5 bases). The germline gives CDR1 SGHRS, CDR2 YFSETQ. V lost 0 bases and J lost 0, with 15 bases in between. The CDR3 covers 17 residues. The CDR3 sequence: CASSLADVWGYQETQYF. The CDR3 bases are TGCGCCAGCAGCTTGGCAGACGTCTGGGGCTACCAAGAGACCCAGTACTTC.

The V call is TRBV19, the J call TRBJ1-4, with unresolved D. Trimming stripped 4 bases from V and 3 bases from J, with 15 bases between. The CDR3 contains 16 residues. Looked up from germline, CDR1 is LNHDA and CDR2 is SQIVND (reference sequence). In DNA form, the CDR3 reads TGTGCCAGTAGTAAATCTTTCGGACGGGCTAATGAAAAACTGTTTTTT. As protein: CASSKSFGRANEKLFF.

V is TRBV7-9 and J is TRBJ1-1; D might be TRBD1 (5 bases). CDR1 is SEHNR, CDR2 FQNEAQ, per germline (reference sequence). Trimming took off 5 bases at V and 0 bases at J, with 10 bases between the two ends. The CDR3 contains 14 residues. The CDR3 DNA sequence: TGTGCCAGCAGCCCACAGGTTCTGAACACTGAAGCTTTCTTT. Amino acids: CASSPQVLNTEAFF.

Written as DNA, the CDR3 is TGTGCCAGTAGTATAGCACTAGCGGGGACCAATACGCAGTATTTT. Residues: CASSIALAGTNTQYF. The chain combines TRBV19 with TRBJ2-3; 10 positions agree with TRBD2. V lost 1 base and J lost 7; bases outside the gene matches: 5. Germline V gene sequence: CDR1 LNHDA, CDR2 SQIVND (reference sequence). The CDR3 contains 15 residues. Combining the CDR3 with reference TRBV19 and TRBJ2-3 gives the whole variable domain DGGITQSPKYLFRKEGQNVTLSCEQNLNHDAMYWYRQDPGQGLRLIYYSQIVNDFQKGDIAEGYSVSREKKESFPLTVTSAQKNPTAFYLCASSIALAGTNTQYFGPGTRLTVL.

The chain combines TRBV29-1 with TRBJ2-1; D may be TRBD2 (7 bases). The CDR3 contains 15 residues. The germline gives CDR1 SQVTM, CDR2 ANQGSEA. V was shortened by 8 bases and J by 2 bases, with 19 bases between the two germline ends. The CDR3 region is CSTPRGGGAYNEQFF. CDR3 nucleotide sequence: TGCAGCACCCCGCGAGGAGGGGGGGCCTACAATGAGCAGTTCTTC.

The rearrangement uses TRBV7-9 and TRBJ2-1, with unresolved D. V shed 1 base and J shed 13 bases, with 11 bases lying between them. CDR1 is SEHNR and CDR2 is FQNEAQ in the germline V gene (reference sequence). The CDR3 is 12 amino acids. The CDR3 DNA reads as TGTGCCAGCAGCTTAGACGTATTTCGCCAGTTCTTC. It is translated as CASSLDVFRQFF.

This clone was detected only once. V gene TRBV13 combines with J gene TRBJ2-3, with D possibly called TRBD1 or TRBD2 (5 bases each). This CDR3 comprises 15 residues. V was pared by 4 bases and J by 0 bases, with 11 bases between. Germline CDR1 PRHDT, CDR2 FYEKMQ (reference sequence). The CDR3 loop is CASSSGTSSTDTQYF. CDR3 in DNA: TGTGCCAGCAGCTCCGGGACCTCTAGCACAGATACGCAGTATTTT.

CDR3 bases: TGTGCCAGTAGTATATCAGGGGCTTACGACTACGAGCAGTACTTC. Translation gives CASSISGAYDYEQYF. The chain joins TRBV19 to TRBJ2-7; D may be TRBD1 (6 bases). The CDR3 length is 15 residues. Germline V gene sequence: CDR1 LNHDA, CDR2 SQIVND (reference sequence). Trimming removed 2 bases at V and 3 bases at J, with 14 bases between.

The chain employs TRBV27 and TRBJ2-7; D unresolved. This CDR3 spans 14 amino acids. In germline, CDR1 is MNHEY, CDR2 SMNVEV (reference sequence). Between the trimmed V and J ends, which lost 4 bases and 3 bases, there was a span of 13 bases. The CDR3 loop reads CASSYRPNHYEQYF. The CDR3 DNA follows: TGTGCCAGCAGTTACCGTCCCAACCACTACGAGCAGTACTTC.

The chain couples TRBV9 to TRBJ2-3; D perhaps matches TRBD2 (5 bases). The CDR3 is 16 amino acids. V was clipped by 3 bases and J by 4 bases, with 18 bases between them. CDR1 is SGDLS and CDR2 is YYNGEE in the germline V gene. CDR3 nucleotide sequence: TGTGCCAGCAGCGAATGGCCCCTAGCCTTGCCAGATACGCAGTATTTT. It codes for CASSEWPLALPDTQYF.

This chain joins TRBV5-8 and TRBJ1-5; the D gene is possibly TRBD1 (5 bases). There are 15 residues in the CDR3. Germline CDR1 is SGHTS and CDR2 is YDEGEE. Trimming removed 4 bases at V and 2 bases at J, with 13 bases between. Written as DNA, the CDR3 is TGTGCCAGCAGCCCAGGGAGCGGGGGCAATCAGCCCCAGCATTTT. Protein: CASSPGSGGNQPQHF.

This chain links TRBV6-5 with TRBJ2-7; a weak D match, TRBD2 (5 bases). Germline V gene sequence: CDR1 MNHEY, CDR2 SVGAGI. This CDR3 region has 14 residues. V gave up 7 bases and J gave up 2 bases, with 15 bases separating them. The CDR3 bases are TGTGCCAGCACCAGGACTTCGGGAACCTACGAGCAGTACTTC. It codes for CASTRTSGTYEQYF.

The chain links TRBV10-3 to TRBJ2-1, with TRBD1 as a possible D gene (6 bases). Deletions cut 7 bases from V and 4 bases from J, with 17 bases between. The CDR3 contains 15 residues. Germline V gene sequence: CDR1 ENHRY, CDR2 SYGVKD. The CDR3 sequence is CAIKDVQGVYNEQFF. CDR3 coding DNA: TGTGCCATCAAGGACGTACAGGGTGTTTACAATGAGCAGTTCTTC.

This chain joins TRBV7-2 and TRBJ2-1; D unresolved. Germline values: CDR1 SGHTA, CDR2 FQGNSA. The V gene lost 2 bases and the J gene lost 2 bases, with 10 bases spanning the gap. The CDR3 covers 15 residues. DNA of the CDR3: TGTGCCAGCAGCTTATCGGCAGCTGCCTACAATGAGCAGTTCTTC. This translates into CASSLSAAAYNEQFF. The full variable domain, rest sourced from reference TRBV7-2 and TRBJ2-1, is GAGVSQSPSNKVTEKGKDVELRCDPISGHTALYWYRQSLGQGLEFLIYFQGNSAPDKSGLPSDRFSAERTGGSVSTLTIQRTQQEDSAVYLCASSLSAAAYNEQFFGPGTRLTVL.

This clone is a singleton in its sample. The chain carries TRBV7-2 and TRBJ2-1; D call uncertain. The CDR3 has 13 amino acids. Germline V gives CDR1 SGHTA, CDR2 FQGNSA. V lost 0 bases and J lost 7, with 7 bases in between. The CDR3 DNA is TGTGCCAGCAGCTTAGCGGGTCAGAATGAGCAGTTCTTC. Translating gives CASSLAGQNEQFF. Combining the CDR3 with reference TRBV7-2 and TRBJ2-1 gives the whole variable domain GAGVSQSPSNKVTEKGKDVELRCDPISGHTALYWYRQSLGQGLEFLIYFQGNSAPDKSGLPSDRFSAERTGGSVSTLTIQRTQQEDSAVYLCASSLAGQNEQFFGPGTRLTVL.

This chain connects TRBV28 to TRBJ1-6, with 10 positions matching TRBD1. Trimming took 5 bases from V and 8 from J; bases not matched to a gene: 3. Germline lookup yields CDR1 MDHEN and CDR2 SYDVKM. The CDR3 is 14 residues long. The CDR3 DNA is TGTGCCAGCAGTCTCGGGACAGGGGATTCACCCCTCCACTTT. It encodes CASSLGTGDSPLHF.

CDR3 DNA: TGTGCCAGCCGCGCGGATCAGCCCCAGCATTTT. Protein product: CASRADQPQHF. The genes are TRBV2 and TRBJ1-5; D not certain. CDR1 and CDR2 from the germline V gene are SNHLY and FYNNEI. The CDR3 totals 11 residues. Deletions cut 8 bases from V and 5 bases from J, with 7 bases between.

This chain links TRBV5-1 with TRBJ2-2; 8 nucleotides align to TRBD2. After removal of 3 bases from V and 3 bases from J, the junction contained 7 bases not matched to a gene. This CDR3 is built from 16 residues. Germline V CDR1 and CDR2: SGHRS, YFSETQ. The CDR3 sequence is CASSYLAGSDTGELFF. The CDR3 coding sequence is TGCGCCAGCAGCTACCTAGCGGGTTCTGACACCGGGGAGCTGTTTTTT.

This clone occurred a few times. This rearrangement joins TRBV27 to TRBJ1-5; perhaps TRBD1 as D (6 bases). Germline V gene lookup returns CDR1 MNHEY and CDR2 SMNVEV (reference sequence). The CDR3 runs 15 residues. V was clipped by 2 bases and J by 0 bases, with 8 bases between them. The CDR3 bases are TGTGCCAGCAGTTTAGGACAGACTAGCAATCAGCCCCAGCATTTT. Residues: CASSLGQTSNQPQHF.

The chain has TRBV28 and TRBJ2-2; D might be TRBD1 (5 bases). Trimming pared 0 bases from V and 3 bases from J, leaving 8 bases between. This CDR3 is 15 amino acids long. The germline V gene has CDR1 MDHEN and CDR2 SYDVKM. As DNA, the CDR3 is TGTGCCAGCAGTTTATGGGGGCTTGACACCGGGGAGCTGTTTTTT. This gives the protein CASSLWGLDTGELFF.

The J gene is TRBJ1-1, the V gene TRBV19, with 8 positions matching TRBD1. Germline CDR1 reads LNHDA; CDR2 reads SQIVND (reference sequence). The ends lost 5 bases at V and 0 bases at J; junction bases unmatched: 2. This CDR3 spans 14 amino acids. The CDR3, as DNA: TGTGCCAGTAGTGGACAGGGTATGAACACTGAAGCTTTCTTT. Its protein product is CASSGQGMNTEAFF.

J is TRBJ2-3 and V is TRBV30, with 10 bases matching TRBD2. V gave up 5 bases and J gave up 1 base; unmatched junction bases: 6. The CDR3 length is 15 residues. The germline V gene has CDR1 GTSNPN and CDR2 SVGIG (reference sequence). The chain's CDR3 is CAWGFSGGRTDTQYF. CDR3 nucleotides: TGTGCCTGGGGATTTAGCGGGGGGCGCACAGATACGCAGTATTTT.

The chain couples TRBV13 to TRBJ2-2, with D unclear. CDR3 length equals 13 residues. Germline V gene sequence: CDR1 PRHDT, CDR2 FYEKMQ (reference sequence). V dropped 0 bases and J dropped 1 base, with 0 bases sitting between them. The CDR3, as DNA: TGTGCCAGCAGCTTAGGGAACACCGGGGAGCTGTTTTTT. As protein: CASSLGNTGELFF.

The chain uses TRBV6-1 and TRBJ2-2; the match to TRBD1 covers 10 bases. Trimming cost V 5 bases and J 2 bases; bases outside gene matches: 5. The CDR3 is 16 amino acids. Germline V gene lookup returns CDR1 MNHNS and CDR2 SASEGT. The DNA for the CDR3 is TGTGCCAGCAGTCAAGGGACAGGGGATAACACCGGGGAGCTGTTTTTT. It specifies CASSQGTGDNTGELFF.

CDR3 in amino acids: CASSYTQGVGELFF. The CDR3 DNA sequence: TGCGCCAGCAGCTATACTCAGGGGGTCGGGGAGCTGTTTTTT. This sequence joins TRBV5-1 and TRBJ2-2; the match to TRBD1 covers 7 bases. Germline values: CDR1 SGHRS, CDR2 YFSETQ. The CDR3 spans 14 residues. J lost 7 bases, V lost 3 bases, and 6 bases had no gene match.

This clone was counted a few times. The V and J genes are TRBV30 and TRBJ1-5; no firm D call. The V gene lost 1 base and the J gene lost 2 bases, with 9 bases spanning the gap. CDR3 length: 14 amino acids. Germline CDR1 and CDR2: GTSNPN and SVGIG (reference sequence). CDR3 sequence (DNA): TGTGCCTGGAGTGCCATTAGGGGCAATCAGCCCCAGCATTTT. This sequence encodes CAWSAIRGNQPQHF.

This clone was seen only a few times. The CDR3 region is CASSFSNRGPLGYGYTF. CDR3 DNA sequence: TGTGCCAGCAGCTTTAGTAACAGGGGACCGTTGGGATATGGCTACACCTTC. J is TRBJ1-2 and V is TRBV7-9; 7 bases map to TRBD1. The CDR3 is 17 residues long. Germline loops: CDR1 SEHNR, CDR2 FQNEAQ (reference sequence). V lost 3 bases to trimming and J lost 5 bases; unmatched junction nucleotides: 15.

The chain employs TRBV7-9 and TRBJ2-1; TRBD2 aligns across 8 bases. The germline gives CDR1 SEHNR, CDR2 FQNEAQ (reference sequence). The CDR3 is 17 residues long. Losses at the gene ends were 4 bases for V and 2 bases for J; bases not matched to a gene: 10. The CDR3 loop is CASSSISGGLPYNEQFF. CDR3 bases: TGTGCCAGCAGCTCTATAAGCGGGGGCCTCCCCTACAATGAGCAGTTCTTC.